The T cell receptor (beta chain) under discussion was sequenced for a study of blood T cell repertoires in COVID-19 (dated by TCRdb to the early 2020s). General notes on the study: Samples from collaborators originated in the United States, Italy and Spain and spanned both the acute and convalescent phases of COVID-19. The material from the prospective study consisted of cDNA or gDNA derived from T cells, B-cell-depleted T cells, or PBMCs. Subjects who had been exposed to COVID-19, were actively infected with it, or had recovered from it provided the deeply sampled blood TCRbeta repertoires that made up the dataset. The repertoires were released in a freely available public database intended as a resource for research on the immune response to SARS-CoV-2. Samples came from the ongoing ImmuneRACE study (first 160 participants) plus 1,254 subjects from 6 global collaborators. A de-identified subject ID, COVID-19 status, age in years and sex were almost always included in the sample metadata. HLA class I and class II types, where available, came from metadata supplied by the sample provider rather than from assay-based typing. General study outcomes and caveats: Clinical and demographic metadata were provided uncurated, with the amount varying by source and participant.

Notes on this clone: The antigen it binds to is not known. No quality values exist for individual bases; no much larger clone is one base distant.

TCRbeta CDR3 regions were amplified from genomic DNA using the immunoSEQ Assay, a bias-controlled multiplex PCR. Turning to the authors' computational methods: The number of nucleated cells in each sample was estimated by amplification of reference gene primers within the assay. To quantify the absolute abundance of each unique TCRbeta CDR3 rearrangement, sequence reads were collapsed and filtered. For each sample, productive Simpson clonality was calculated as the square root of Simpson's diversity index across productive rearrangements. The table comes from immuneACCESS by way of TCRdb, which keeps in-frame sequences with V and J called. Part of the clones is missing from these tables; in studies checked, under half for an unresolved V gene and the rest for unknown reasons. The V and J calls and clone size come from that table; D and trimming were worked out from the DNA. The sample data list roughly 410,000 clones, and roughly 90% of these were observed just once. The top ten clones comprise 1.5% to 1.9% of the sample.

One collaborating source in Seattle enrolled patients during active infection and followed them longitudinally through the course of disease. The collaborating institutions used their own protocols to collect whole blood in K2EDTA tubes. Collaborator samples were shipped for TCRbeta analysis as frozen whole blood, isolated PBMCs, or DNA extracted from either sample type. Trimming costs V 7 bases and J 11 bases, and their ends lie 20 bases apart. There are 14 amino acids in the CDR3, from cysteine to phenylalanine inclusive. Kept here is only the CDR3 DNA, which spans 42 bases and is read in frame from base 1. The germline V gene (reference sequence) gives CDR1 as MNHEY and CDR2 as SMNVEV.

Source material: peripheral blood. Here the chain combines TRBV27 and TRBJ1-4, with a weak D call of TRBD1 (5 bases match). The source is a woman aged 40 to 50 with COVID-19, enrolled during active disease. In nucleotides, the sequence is TGTGCCAGCAAAACCGGGACCTCTGGGGGGAAACTGTTTTTT. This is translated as CASKTGTSGGKLFF.